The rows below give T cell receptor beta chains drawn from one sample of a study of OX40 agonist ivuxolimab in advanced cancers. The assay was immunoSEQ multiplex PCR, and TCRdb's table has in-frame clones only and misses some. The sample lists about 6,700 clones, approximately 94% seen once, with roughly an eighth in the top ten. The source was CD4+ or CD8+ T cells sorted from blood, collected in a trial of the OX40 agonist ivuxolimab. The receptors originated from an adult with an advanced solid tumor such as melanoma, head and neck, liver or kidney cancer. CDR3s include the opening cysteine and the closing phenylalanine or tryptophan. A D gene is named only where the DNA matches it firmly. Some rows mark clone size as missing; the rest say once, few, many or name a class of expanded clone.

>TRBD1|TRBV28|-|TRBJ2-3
CASSITGGSGDTQYF
TGTGCCAGCAGTATAACAGGGGGTAGTGGGGATACGCAGTATTTT
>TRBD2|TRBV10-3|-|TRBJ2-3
CAISMPSGSVRNTQYF
TGTGCCATCAGTATGCCTAGCGGGAGCGTAAGAAATACGCAGTATTTT
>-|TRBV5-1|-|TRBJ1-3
CASSLIGVTGNTIYF
TGCGCCAGCAGCTTGATAGGGGTAACTGGAAACACCATATATTTT
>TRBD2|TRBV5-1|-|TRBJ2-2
CASSLETSGVTGELFF
TGCGCCAGCAGCTTGGAGACTAGCGGAGTAACCGGGGAGCTGTTTTTT
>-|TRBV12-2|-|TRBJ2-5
CASRLAQQGPSADQETQYF
TGTGCAAGTCGCTTAGCGCAACAGGGACCGTCTGCCGACCAAGAGACCCAGTACTTC
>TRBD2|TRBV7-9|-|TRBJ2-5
CASSYGLAGPQETQYF
TGTGCCAGCAGCTACGGACTAGCGGGGCCCCAAGAGACCCAGTACTTC
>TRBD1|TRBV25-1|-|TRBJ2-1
CASYHTGGNNEQFF
TGTGCCAGTTACCACACAGGGGGGAACAATGAGCAGTTCTTC
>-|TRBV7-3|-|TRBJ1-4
CASSAGVNEKLFF
TGTGCCAGCTCGGCAGGGGTGAATGAAAAACTGTTTTTT
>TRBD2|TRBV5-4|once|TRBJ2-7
CASSLGEGAYEQYF
TGTGCCAGCAGCCTTGGGGAGGGTGCCTACGAGCAGTACTTC
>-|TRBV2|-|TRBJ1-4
CASSRGPSEKLFF
TGTGCCAGCAGCCGGGGGCCGAGTGAAAAACTGTTTTTT
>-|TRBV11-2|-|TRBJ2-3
CASSAGQRNTDTQYF
TGTGCCAGCAGCGCCGGACAGAGAAACACAGATACGCAGTATTTT
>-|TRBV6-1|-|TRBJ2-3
CASRVGGTDTQYF
TGTGCCAGCAGGGTGGGGGGCACAGATACGCAGTATTTT
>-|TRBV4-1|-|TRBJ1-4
CASSQDRYRANEKLFF
TGCGCCAGCAGCCAAGATAGGTACAGGGCGAATGAAAAACTGTTTTTT
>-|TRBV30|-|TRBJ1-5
CAWSVQWAPRAQPQHF
TGTGCCTGGAGTGTACAGTGGGCCCCCAGGGCTCAGCCCCAGCATTTT
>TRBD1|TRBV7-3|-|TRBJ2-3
CASSLITGGGTDTQYF
TGTGCCAGCAGCTTAATCACAGGGGGTGGGACAGATACGCAGTATTTT
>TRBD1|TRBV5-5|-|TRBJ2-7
CASKLGQGAYEQYF
TGTGCCAGCAAACTGGGACAGGGGGCTTACGAGCAGTACTTC
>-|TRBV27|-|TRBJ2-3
CASSYRIAEKSTDTQYF
TGTGCCAGCAGTTACCGGATAGCGGAGAAGTCCACAGATACGCAGTATTTT
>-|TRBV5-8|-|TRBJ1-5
CASGGYRFNQPQHF
TGTGCCAGCGGCGGGTACAGATTCAATCAGCCCCAGCATTTT
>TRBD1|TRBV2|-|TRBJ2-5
CASRQTGGTETQYF
TGTGCCAGCAGGCAGACAGGGGGCACAGAGACCCAGTACTTC
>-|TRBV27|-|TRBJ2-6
CASSPQQGPGANVLTF
TGTGCCAGCAGTCCACAACAGGGCCCTGGGGCCAACGTCCTGACTTTC
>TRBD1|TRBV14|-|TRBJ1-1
CASSQDYRGGAFF
TGTGCCAGCAGCCAAGATTACAGGGGGGGAGCTTTCTTT
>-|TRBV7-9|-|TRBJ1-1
CASSLAGRMNTEAFF
TGTGCCAGCAGCTTAGCGGGACGTATGAACACTGAAGCTTTCTTT
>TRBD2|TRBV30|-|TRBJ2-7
CAWDFGGTSGSGYEQYF
TGTGCCTGGGACTTCGGAGGGACTAGCGGGAGTGGTTACGAGCAGTACTTC
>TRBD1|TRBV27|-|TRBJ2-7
CASSLLQGARTYEQYF
TGTGCCAGCAGTTTACTACAGGGGGCAAGGACCTACGAGCAGTACTTC
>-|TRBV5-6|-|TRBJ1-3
CASSLGDVPGNTIYF
TGTGCCAGCAGCTTGGGGGACGTCCCTGGAAACACCATATATTTT
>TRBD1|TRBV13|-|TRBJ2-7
CASSTNRGSKQYF
TGTGCCAGCAGCACCAACAGGGGGAGTAAACAGTACTTC
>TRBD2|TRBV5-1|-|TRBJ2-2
CASSLKTSGTGELFF
TGCGCCAGCAGCTTGAAGACTAGCGGGACCGGGGAGCTGTTTTTT
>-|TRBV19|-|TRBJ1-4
CASAAGRARNEKLFF
TGTGCCAGTGCGGCAGGGCGGGCGAGGAATGAAAAACTGTTTTTT
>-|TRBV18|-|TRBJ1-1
CASSPRANTEAFF
TGTGCCAGCTCACCTCGGGCTAACACTGAAGCTTTCTTT
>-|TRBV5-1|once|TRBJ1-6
CASSLVGFGNSPLHF
TGCGCCAGCAGCTTGGTAGGGTTCGGTAATTCACCCCTCCACTTT